The entry below gives a single T cell receptor (beta chain) sequence along with its context. It has no known antigen specificity. One base away there is no much larger clone; base qualities are not given. This entry belongs to a study of early T cells in non-severe SARS-CoV-2 infection (dated by TCRdb to the early 2020s). Context from the whole study: TCR sequencing used bulk RNA from unsorted whole blood, so alpha and beta chains could not be paired. Points the paper makes about the study in general: VDJdb matching was skewed toward anti-spike CD8 responses and likely underestimated virus-specific expansions by missing private and CD4 specificities.

In the germline V gene, CDR1 corresponds to SNHLY and CDR2 to FYNNEI. Trimming takes 5 bases off V and 3 bases off J; junction bases not matched to a gene: 4. The CDR3 holds 15 amino acids from the cysteine to the phenylalanine. Left in the record is the CDR3 DNA by itself, 45 bases read in frame from the first base. A case-control design nested within a healthcare worker cohort in London, UK, was used, with weekly nasopharyngeal swab PCR tests and blood sampling performed. Between 23 and 31 March 2020, the week of the UK lockdown, healthcare workers were enrolled and then followed up weekly for as long as 16 weeks. Libraries were built with 5' RACE. Sequencer: NextSeq 500. To correct for sequencing error and PCR bias, the TCR library protocol tagged individual cDNA molecules with unique molecular identifiers. TCR alpha and beta chains were both sequenced, and the abundances of alpha and beta sequences in each sample were closely correlated with each other. Per the original workflow: V gene, J gene and CDR3 annotation of TCR sequences was performed with Decombinator V4. TCRs were defined as expanded if a significant change between any two time points was detected under a Poisson model with p below 0.0001. TCR abundances were normalised to the total number of TCRs sequenced per sample and were expressed as counts per million. MAIT TCRs were defined by TRAV1-2 paired with TRAJ12, TRAJ20 or TRAJ33, and iNKT TCRs by TRAV10 paired with TRAJ18. VDJdb, accessed 1 November 2021, was searched for CMV, EBV and SARS-CoV-2 annotated TCRs, excluding TCRs annotated for multiple antigens. TCRdb redid the processing of the public reads, applying fastp at Q25 and MiXCR, and retained in-frame beta chains. Identical CDR3 proteins give one entry, which carries the most common genes and DNA. The V and J calls were not made by the authors but by TCRdb's processing. This sample comprises more than 55,000 distinct CDR3 sequences, approximately 9% of them detected only once. Approximately 15% of the sample is taken by the ten largest.

This chain joins TRBV2 to TRBJ2-1; TRBD2 lines up with 10 middle nucleotides. The receptor was isolated from an adult who was a healthcare worker with PCR-confirmed SARS-CoV-2 infection or an uninfected control (not recorded which). Sequencing was carried out using whole blood. In nucleotide form, the sequence is TGTGCCAGCAGTCCGAGCGGGAGGGTCTACAATGAGCAGTTCTTC. The encoded protein is CASSPSGRVYNEQFF. With all but the CDR3 taken from the reference TRBV2 and TRBJ2-1 genes, the full variable domain is: EPEVTQTPSHQVTQMGQEVILRCVPISNHLYFYWYRQILGQKVEFLVSFYNNEISEKSEIFDDQFSVERPDGSNFTLKIRSTKLEDSAMYFCASSPSGRVYNEQFFGPGTRLTVL.